The sequence of this T cell receptor beta chain was determined in a study of blood T cell repertoires in COVID-19. As for the study in general: T cells, B-cell-depleted T cells, or PBMCs provided the cDNA or gDNA that served as material.

While infection was still active, Seattle patients were enrolled and then followed longitudinally. Original methodology: It was from reference gene primer amplification that nucleated cell counts were estimated. This table comes from immunoSEQ multiplex PCR, and its TCRdb copy is limited to in-frame clones, with some not included. The D gene and trimming were derived from the DNA, and the V and J assignments and clone size from that table. This table has 330,000 or so clones, about 87% appearing once. Trimming shortened V by 6 bases and J by 7 bases, and 11 bases separated the two germline ends. This CDR3 is 11 amino acids long. Germline values: CDR1 DFQATT, CDR2 SNEGSKA (reference sequence).

The chain recombines TRBV20-1 with TRBJ2-3; no definite D call. The clonotype was recovered from a man aged 25 to 45 with COVID-19, enrolled during active disease. The specimen was peripheral blood. This chain's CDR3 is CSAIDWYTQYF. The CDR3 DNA is TGCAGTGCGATCGACTGGTATACGCAGTATTTT.